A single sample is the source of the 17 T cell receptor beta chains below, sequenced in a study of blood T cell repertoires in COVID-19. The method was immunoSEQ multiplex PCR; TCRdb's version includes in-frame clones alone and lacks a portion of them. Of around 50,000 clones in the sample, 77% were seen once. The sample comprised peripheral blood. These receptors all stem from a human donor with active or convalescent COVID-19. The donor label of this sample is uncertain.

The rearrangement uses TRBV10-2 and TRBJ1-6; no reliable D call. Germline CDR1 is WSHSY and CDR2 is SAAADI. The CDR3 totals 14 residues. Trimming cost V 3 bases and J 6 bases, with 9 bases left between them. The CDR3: CASSDSRLNSPLHF. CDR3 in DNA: TGCGCCAGCAGTGACTCCAGGCTTAATTCACCCCTCCACTTT.

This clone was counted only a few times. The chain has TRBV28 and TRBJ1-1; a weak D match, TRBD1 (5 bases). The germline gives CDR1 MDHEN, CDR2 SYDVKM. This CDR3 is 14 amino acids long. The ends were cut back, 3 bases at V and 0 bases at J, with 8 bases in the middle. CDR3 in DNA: TGTGCCAGCAGTTTCAGGGCTCTGAACACTGAAGCTTTCTTT. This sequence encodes CASSFRALNTEAFF. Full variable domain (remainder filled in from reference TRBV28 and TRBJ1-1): DVKVTQSSRYLVKRTGEKVFLECVQDMDHENMFWYRQDPGLGLRLIYFSYDVKMKEKGDIPEGYSVSREKKERFSLILESASTNQTSMYLCASSFRALNTEAFFGQGTRLTVV.

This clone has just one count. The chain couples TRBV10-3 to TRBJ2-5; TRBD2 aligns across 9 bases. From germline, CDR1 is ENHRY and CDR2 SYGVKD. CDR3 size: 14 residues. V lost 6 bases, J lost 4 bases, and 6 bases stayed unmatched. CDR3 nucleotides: TGTGCCATCAGGTCCGCTAGCGGGACAGAGACCCAGTACTTC. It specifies CAIRSASGTETQYF.

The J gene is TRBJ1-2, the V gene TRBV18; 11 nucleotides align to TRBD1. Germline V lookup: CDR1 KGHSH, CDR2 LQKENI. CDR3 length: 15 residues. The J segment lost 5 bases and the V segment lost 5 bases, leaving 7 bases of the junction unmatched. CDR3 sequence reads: CASSEIGQGAYGYTF. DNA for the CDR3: TGTGCCAGCTCAGAAATAGGACAGGGGGCGTATGGCTACACCTTC. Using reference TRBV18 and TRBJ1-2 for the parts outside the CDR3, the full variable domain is NAGVMQNPRHLVRRRGQEARLRCSPMKGHSHVYWYRQLPEEGLKFMVYLQKENIIDESGMPKERFSAEFPKEGPSILRIQQVVRGDSAAYFCASSEIGQGAYGYTFGSGTRLTVV.

CDR3 nucleotides: TGTGCCAGCAGCCAATCTGAGGGCCCCAATGAGCAGTTCTTC. It specifies CASSQSEGPNEQFF. The genes are TRBV16 and TRBJ2-1; D may be TRBD2 (5 bases). The ends were cut back, 0 bases at V and 6 bases at J, with 9 bases in the middle. Germline CDR1 KGHSY, CDR2 FQNENV. CDR3 length: 14 residues.

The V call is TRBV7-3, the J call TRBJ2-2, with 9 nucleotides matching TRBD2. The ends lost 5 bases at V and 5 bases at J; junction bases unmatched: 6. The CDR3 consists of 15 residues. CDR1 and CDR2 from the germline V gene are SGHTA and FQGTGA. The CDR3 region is CASSPPTSGTGELFF. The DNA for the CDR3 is TGTGCCAGCAGCCCACCTACTAGCGGGACCGGGGAGCTGTTTTTT.

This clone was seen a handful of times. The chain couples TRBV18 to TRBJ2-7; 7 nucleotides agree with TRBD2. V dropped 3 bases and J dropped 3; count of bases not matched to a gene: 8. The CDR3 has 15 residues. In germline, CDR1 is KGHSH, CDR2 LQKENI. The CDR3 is CASSPGGRLGYEQYF. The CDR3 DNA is TGTGCCAGCTCACCGGGCGGGAGATTGGGCTACGAGCAGTACTTC.

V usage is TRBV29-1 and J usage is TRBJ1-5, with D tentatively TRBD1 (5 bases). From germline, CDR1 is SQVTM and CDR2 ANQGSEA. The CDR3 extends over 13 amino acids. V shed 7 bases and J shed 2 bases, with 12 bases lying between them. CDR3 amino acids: CSGALGRNQPQHF. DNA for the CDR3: TGCAGCGGGGCCCTGGGGCGCAATCAGCCCCAGCATTTT.

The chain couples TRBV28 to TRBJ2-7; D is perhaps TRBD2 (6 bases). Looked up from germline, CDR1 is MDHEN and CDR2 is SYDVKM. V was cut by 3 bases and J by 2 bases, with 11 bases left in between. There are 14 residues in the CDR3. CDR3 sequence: CASSFGRGPYEQYF. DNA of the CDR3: TGTGCCAGCAGTTTTGGGCGGGGACCCTACGAGCAGTACTTC.

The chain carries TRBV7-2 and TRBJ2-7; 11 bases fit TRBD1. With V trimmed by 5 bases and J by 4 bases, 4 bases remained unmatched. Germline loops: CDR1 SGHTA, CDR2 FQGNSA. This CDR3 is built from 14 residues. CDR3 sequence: CASSPDRGQYEQYF. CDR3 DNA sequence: TGTGCCAGCAGCCCGGACAGGGGGCAGTACGAGCAGTACTTC.

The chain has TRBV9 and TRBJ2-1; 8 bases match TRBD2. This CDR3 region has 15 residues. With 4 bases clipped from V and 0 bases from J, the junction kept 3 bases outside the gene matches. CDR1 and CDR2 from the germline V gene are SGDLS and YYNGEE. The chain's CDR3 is CASSSGGGSYNEQFF. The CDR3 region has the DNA TGTGCCAGCAGCTCCGGGGGGGGCTCCTACAATGAGCAGTTCTTC.

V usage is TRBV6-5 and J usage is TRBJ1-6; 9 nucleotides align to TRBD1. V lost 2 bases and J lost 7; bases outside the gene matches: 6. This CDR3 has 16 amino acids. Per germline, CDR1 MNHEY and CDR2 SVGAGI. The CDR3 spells CASSYQTGTGNSPLHF. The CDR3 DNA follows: TGTGCCAGCAGTTACCAGACCGGGACAGGGAATTCACCCCTCCACTTT.

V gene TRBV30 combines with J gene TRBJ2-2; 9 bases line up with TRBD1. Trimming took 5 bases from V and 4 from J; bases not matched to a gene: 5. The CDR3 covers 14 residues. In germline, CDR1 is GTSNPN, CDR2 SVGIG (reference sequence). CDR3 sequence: CAWGQGSSTGELFF. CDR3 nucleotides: TGTGCCTGGGGACAGGGGAGCAGCACCGGGGAGCTGTTTTTT.

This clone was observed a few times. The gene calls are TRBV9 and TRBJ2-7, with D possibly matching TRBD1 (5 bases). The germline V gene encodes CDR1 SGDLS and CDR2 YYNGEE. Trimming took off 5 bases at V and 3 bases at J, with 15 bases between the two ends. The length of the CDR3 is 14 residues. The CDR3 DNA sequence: TGTGCCAGCAGTCCCAGGGTCACGCACTACGAGCAGTACTTC. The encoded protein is CASSPRVTHYEQYF.

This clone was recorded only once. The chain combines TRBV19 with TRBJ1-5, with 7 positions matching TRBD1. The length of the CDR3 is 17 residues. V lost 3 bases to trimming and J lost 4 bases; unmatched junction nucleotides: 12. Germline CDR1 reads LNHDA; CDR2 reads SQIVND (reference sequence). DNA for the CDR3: TGTGCCAGTAGTATTTCCCCGTGGACAGGCGGGAATCAGCCCCAGCATTTT. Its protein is CASSISPWTGGNQPQHF.

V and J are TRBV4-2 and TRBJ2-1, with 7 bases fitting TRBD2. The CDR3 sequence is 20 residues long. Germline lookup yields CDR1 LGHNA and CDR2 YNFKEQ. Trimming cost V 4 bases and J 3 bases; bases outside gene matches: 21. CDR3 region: CASSPAALAARGVGYNEQFF. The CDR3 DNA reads TGTGCCAGCAGCCCGGCGGCCCTAGCGGCCCGAGGGGTAGGCTACAATGAGCAGTTCTTC.

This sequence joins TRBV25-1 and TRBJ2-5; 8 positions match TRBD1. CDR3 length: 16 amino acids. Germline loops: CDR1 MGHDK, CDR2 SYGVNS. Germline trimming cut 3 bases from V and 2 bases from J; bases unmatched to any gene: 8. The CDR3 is CASSDQGALGQETQYF. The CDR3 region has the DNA TGTGCCAGCAGTGACCAGGGGGCGCTAGGGCAAGAGACCCAGTACTTC. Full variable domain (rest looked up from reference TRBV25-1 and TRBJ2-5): EADIYQTPRYLVIGTGKKITLECSQTMGHDKMYWYQQDPGMELHLIHYSYGVNSTEKGDLSSESTVSRIRTEHFPLTLESARPSHTSQYLCASSDQGALGQETQYFGPGTRLLVL.